Presented here are 29 T cell receptor beta chains from one specimen sequenced in a study of blood T cell repertoires in COVID-19. Profiled with immunoSEQ multiplex PCR; TCRdb holds only in-frame clones, not every one. The data contain approximately 250,000 clones, less than 85% of them singletons. Source material: peripheral blood. Source of these receptors: a man between 60 and 75 years old who had recovered from COVID-19.

The chain has TRBV19 and TRBJ2-7; TRBD2 is a possible D gene (5 bases). The CDR3 is 14 residues long. V was pared by 6 bases and J by 3 bases, with 15 bases between. Germline V lookup: CDR1 LNHDA, CDR2 SQIVND (reference sequence). The CDR3 coding sequence is TGTGCCAGTAGCCCCGCCGGGGTTCTCTACGAGCAGTACTTC. This sequence encodes CASSPAGVLYEQYF.

The rearrangement links TRBV9 to TRBJ1-2; 8 bases align to TRBD1. CDR1 SGDLS and CDR2 YYNGEE come from the germline V gene. V lost 7 bases to trimming and J lost 5 bases; unmatched junction nucleotides: 4. CDR3 length equals 12 residues. The CDR3 region has the DNA TGTGCCAGCCGGACAGGGATTTATGGCTACACCTTC. Protein product: CASRTGIYGYTF.

The J gene is TRBJ2-2, the V gene TRBV27; TRBD2 might be the D (6 bases). The CDR3 is 17 amino acids. CDR1 is MNHEY, CDR2 SMNVEV, per germline (reference sequence). Trimming left V 5 bases short and J 4 bases short, with 20 bases between. CDR3 residues: CASSPAVGTERTGELFF. As DNA, the CDR3 is TGTGCCAGCAGTCCCGCAGTGGGGACTGAACGCACCGGGGAGCTGTTTTTT.

This chain links TRBV18 with TRBJ2-3; 14 bases are a match to TRBD2. Looked up from germline, CDR1 is KGHSH and CDR2 is LQKENI. The CDR3 loop spans 18 amino acids. The V and J ends lost 0 bases and 3 bases, in that order; junction bases with no gene match: 5. CDR3 amino acids: CASSPPGLAGVGTDTQYF. CDR3 sequence (DNA): TGTGCCAGCTCACCACCGGGACTAGCGGGAGTAGGGACAGATACGCAGTATTTT.

This clone showed up just once. The V and J genes are TRBV9 and TRBJ1-1; D is possibly TRBD1 (5 bases). Germline CDR1 is SGDLS and CDR2 is YYNGEE. Trimming cost V 3 bases and J 4 bases, with 13 bases left between them. This CDR3 has 14 residues. In DNA, the CDR3 is TGTGCCAGCAGCGCAACAGGTCTGGTCACTGAAGCTTTCTTT. Residues: CASSATGLVTEAFF.

The genes are TRBV5-5 and TRBJ2-1; the D gene is possibly TRBD2 (6 bases). The V gene's germline CDR1 is SGHKS and CDR2 YYEKEE (reference sequence). This CDR3 is 15 amino acids long. Trimming took off 5 bases at V and 5 bases at J, with 17 bases between the two ends. The CDR3 reads CASRTGTGTHNEQFF. Written as DNA, the CDR3 is TGTGCCAGCAGGACCGGGACTGGTACCCACAATGAGCAGTTCTTC.

The chain joins TRBV11-2 to TRBJ2-2; 9 bases are a match to TRBD2. This CDR3 is built from 18 residues. In germline, CDR1 is SGHAT, CDR2 FQNNGV. V gave up 3 bases and J gave up 5 bases; unmatched junction bases: 13. CDR3 region: CASSFPTSGSGGTGELFF. CDR3 coding DNA: TGTGCCAGCAGCTTCCCCACTTCGGGTAGCGGGGGAACCGGGGAGCTGTTTTTT.

This chain joins TRBV21-1 and TRBJ2-7; the D call of TRBD1 is as the table states it, not checked on the DNA. TRBV21-1 counts as a pseudogene. This CDR3 is 14 amino acids long. The DNA for the CDR3 is TGTGCCAGCAGAACCGGGACAGAGATCTACGAGCAGTACTTC. The encoded protein is CASRTGTEIYEQYF.

The chain recombines TRBV2 with TRBJ1-5; 8 bases are a match to TRBD1. V dropped 2 bases and J dropped 2; count of bases not matched to a gene: 2. CDR3 length: 15 residues. Germline CDR1 SNHLY, CDR2 FYNNEI. The CDR3 protein is CASSEWGQGNQPQHF. CDR3 coding DNA: TGTGCCAGCAGTGAATGGGGACAGGGCAATCAGCCCCAGCATTTT.

This chain joins TRBV6-1 and TRBJ1-4; no clear D gene. The CDR3 consists of 14 residues. V was cut by 3 bases and J by 4 bases, with 9 bases left in between. Germline V CDR1 and CDR2: MNHNS, SASEGT. The CDR3 sequence: CASSEAGYNEKLFF. In DNA, the CDR3 is TGTGCCAGCAGTGAGGCGGGGTATAATGAAAAACTGTTTTTT.

The chain carries TRBV28 and TRBJ2-1; TRBD1 matches 9 bases. CDR1 is MDHEN and CDR2 is SYDVKM in the germline V gene. V was pared by 5 bases and J by 6 bases, with 8 bases of the junction left unmatched. This CDR3 region has 15 residues. The CDR3 region is CASSPRTGVVNEQFF. The CDR3 coding sequence is TGTGCCAGCAGTCCCCGGACAGGGGTTGTCAATGAGCAGTTCTTC.

The chain links TRBV7-2 to TRBJ2-2, with 7 bases identical to TRBD2. The CDR3 extends over 15 amino acids. The germline gives CDR1 SGHTA, CDR2 FQGNSA. The ends lost 4 bases at V and 7 bases at J; junction bases unmatched: 9. Here the CDR3 DNA reads TGTGCCAGCAGCTCCCGGAAGCGGGACGTCGGGGAGCTGTTTTTT. This codes for CASSSRKRDVGELFF.

The chain combines TRBV2 with TRBJ1-3; D ambiguous. V dropped 7 bases and J dropped 3 bases, with 19 bases sitting between them. CDR3 size: 16 residues. Germline V lookup: CDR1 SNHLY, CDR2 FYNNEI. CDR3 residues: CASIRTSPELGNTIYF. CDR3 in DNA: TGTGCCAGCATCAGAACATCTCCGGAGCTTGGAAACACCATATATTTT.

This clone was counted once. This sequence joins TRBV14 and TRBJ2-5; D is ambiguous. V dropped 6 bases and J dropped 4 bases, with 12 bases sitting between them. Germline loops: CDR1 SGHDN, CDR2 FVKESK. The CDR3 is made up of 13 amino acids. CDR3 residues: CASREWQGETQYF. Here the CDR3 DNA reads TGTGCCAGCAGGGAGTGGCAAGGAGAGACCCAGTACTTC.

V and J are TRBV9 and TRBJ2-1, with unresolved D. Per germline, CDR1 SGDLS and CDR2 YYNGEE. V was clipped by 4 bases and J by 0 bases, with 11 bases between them. This CDR3 has 15 amino acids. CDR3 in amino acids: CASSPGLSSYNEQFF. In nucleotides, the CDR3 is TGTGCCAGCAGCCCCGGGTTAAGCTCCTACAATGAGCAGTTCTTC. Looking up the rest from reference TRBV9 and TRBJ2-1 gives the full variable domain: DSGVTQTPKHLITATGQRVTLRCSPRSGDLSVYWYQQSLDQGLQFLIQYYNGEERAKGNILERFSAQQFPDLHSELNLSSLELGDSALYFCASSPGLSSYNEQFFGPGTRLTVL.

The chain carries TRBV18 and TRBJ2-2, with 8 nucleotides matching TRBD1. Germline V gene sequence: CDR1 KGHSH, CDR2 LQKENI. This CDR3 spans 16 amino acids. The trim removed 5 bases at V and 5 bases at J, leaving 10 bases unmatched. The CDR3 DNA is TGTGCCAGCTCATCCGGACAGGGTTTTGTAACCGGGGAGCTGTTTTTT. The encoded protein is CASSSGQGFVTGELFF.

This clone was counted many times. Other DNA sequences of this sample code for an identical CDR3. The chain combines TRBV6-5 with TRBJ2-7; maybe TRBD1 (6 bases). Germline loops: CDR1 MNHEY, CDR2 SVGAGI. This CDR3 is built from 14 residues. The germline V and J ends were trimmed by 6 bases and 0 bases, with 12 bases remaining between them. The CDR3 loop reads CASSYNRDSYEQYF. CDR3 nucleotide sequence: TGTGCCAGCAGCTATAACAGGGACTCCTACGAGCAGTACTTC.

V usage is TRBV19 and J usage is TRBJ2-1; 7 positions match TRBD2. After removal of 4 bases from V and 3 bases from J, the junction contained 9 bases not matched to a gene. From germline, CDR1 is LNHDA and CDR2 SQIVND (reference sequence). This CDR3 is built from 16 residues. CDR3 nucleotide sequence: TGTGCCAGTAGTAGATTCCCTAGCGGCCGCTACAATGAGCAGTTCTTC. It codes for CASSRFPSGRYNEQFF.

The J gene is TRBJ2-2, the V gene TRBV3-1 (or the pseudogene TRBV3-2), with 7 bases aligning to TRBD2. Germline V gives CDR1 LGHDT, CDR2 YNNKEL (reference sequence). The CDR3 has 15 amino acids. Trimming cost V 4 bases and J 3 bases; bases outside gene matches: 5. The CDR3 region is CASSPRLADTGELFF. The CDR3 coding sequence is TGTGCCAGCAGCCCCCGCCTAGCGGACACCGGGGAGCTGTTTTTT.

V usage is TRBV10-2 and J usage is TRBJ2-2; D gene uncertain. The CDR3 contains 14 residues. In germline, CDR1 is WSHSY, CDR2 SAAADI. V gave up 5 bases and J gave up 0 bases, with 7 bases separating them. The CDR3 DNA follows: TGCGCCAGCAGTAACTCCGCGAACACCGGGGAGCTGTTTTTT. It yields the protein CASSNSANTGELFF.

The CDR3 protein is CAWSVVSASGGNNEQFF. The CDR3 DNA reads TGTGCCTGGAGTGTAGTCAGTGCTAGCGGGGGAAACAATGAGCAGTTCTTC. The genes are TRBV30 and TRBJ2-1; 10 bases align to TRBD2. J lost 5 bases, V lost 0 bases, and 10 bases had no gene match. Germline loops: CDR1 GTSNPN, CDR2 SVGIG (reference sequence). The CDR3 has 17 residues.

The rearrangement uses TRBV7-8 and TRBJ2-3; 7 bases are a match to TRBD1. V dropped 7 bases and J dropped 1; count of bases not matched to a gene: 14. Germline CDR1 reads SGHVS; CDR2 reads FQNEAQ. The CDR3 is made up of 17 amino acids. The CDR3 coding sequence is TGTGCCAGCAAAATTCTAGACCAGGGGGTTCGCACAGATACGCAGTATTTT. It translates to CASKILDQGVRTDTQYF.

This clone came up a few times. This chain connects TRBV10-3 to TRBJ1-1; D gene ambiguous. Germline V CDR1 and CDR2: ENHRY, SYGVKD. This CDR3 contains 13 residues. Trimming removed 5 bases from V and 0 bases from J, with 7 bases in between. The CDR3 reads CAISNRVNTEAFF. DNA of the CDR3: TGTGCCATCAGTAACAGAGTGAACACTGAAGCTTTCTTT.

The gene calls are TRBV7-6 and TRBJ2-7; maybe TRBD2 (5 bases). The germline V and J ends were trimmed by 5 bases and 5 bases, with 19 bases remaining between them. Germline-derived CDR1 and CDR2 are SGHVS and FNYEAQ. The CDR3 consists of 15 residues. The CDR3: CASSPGVGVGDEQYF. The CDR3 DNA reads as TGTGCCAGCAGCCCCGGGGTCGGGGTCGGGGACGAGCAGTACTTC.

The chain carries TRBV6-6 and TRBJ2-7, with D maybe TRBD1 (6 bases). The length of the CDR3 is 11 residues. Germline values: CDR1 MNHNY, CDR2 SVGAGI (reference sequence). Trimming shortened V by 6 bases and J by 6 bases, and 9 bases separated the two germline ends. In DNA form, the CDR3 reads TGTGCCAGCAGAGTAGGGGGCGAGCAGTACTTC. This encodes CASRVGGEQYF.

This chain uses TRBV7-2 with TRBJ2-6; 7 bases match TRBD2. Trimming removed 5 bases from V and 1 base from J; junction bases left unmatched: 2. This CDR3 has 15 amino acids. Germline CDR1 reads SGHTA; CDR2 reads FQGNSA. The CDR3 coding sequence is TGTGCCAGCAGCCCGCGGGAGTCTGGGGCCAACGTCCTGACTTTC. Encoded protein: CASSPRESGANVLTF.

The V and J genes are TRBV5-1 and TRBJ2-3, with 9 bases fitting TRBD1. This CDR3 has 15 amino acids. The germline V gene encodes CDR1 SGHRS and CDR2 YFSETQ. V dropped 4 bases and J dropped 6; count of bases not matched to a gene: 9. CDR3 residues: CASSPRGQGLDTQYF. The CDR3 nucleotides read TGCGCCAGCAGCCCGAGGGGACAGGGCCTGGATACGCAGTATTTT.

The V call is TRBV6-1, the J call TRBJ2-7; 8 bases fit TRBD1. Per germline, CDR1 MNHNS and CDR2 SASEGT. V shed 3 bases and J 2 bases; nucleotides not matched to a gene: 9. CDR3 length: 16 amino acids. The chain's CDR3 is CASSDFRQGTTYEQYF. Here the CDR3 DNA reads TGTGCCAGCAGTGATTTTCGACAGGGGACGACCTACGAGCAGTACTTC.

This clone appeared a single time. V and J are TRBV7-3 and TRBJ2-2, with 11 positions matching TRBD2. Losses at the gene ends were 5 bases for V and 4 bases for J; bases not matched to a gene: 21. CDR1 is SGHTA, CDR2 FQGTGA, per germline. The CDR3 has 21 residues. The CDR3 bases are TGTGCCAGCAGCCCCGACCCCCGGCGGCTAGCGGGGGGCCGAGTCACCGGGGAGCTGTTTTTT. This gives the protein CASSPDPRRLAGGRVTGELFF.